The sequence of this TCR beta chain was determined in a study of T cells in localized non-small cell lung cancer. Study-level findings and limits: Sequencing, confined to only one tumor region, leaves heterogeneity possible. Higher T cell density in the blood was associated with longer overall survival, whereas higher adjacent-lung clonality associated with shorter survival. A median of approximately 50 of the top 100 tumor clones appeared in adjacent lung, which was paired and uninvolved.

Measured with immunoSEQ multiplex PCR; TCRdb has only the in-frame clones, and not every one. The sample holds about 61,000 clones, roughly 90% seen once. Regarding this clone: What it recognizes is unknown.

The V and J ends lost 4 bases and 6 bases respectively, with 7 bases between them. CDR1 SNHLY and CDR2 FYNNEI come from the germline V gene. This CDR3 comprises 11 residues. The clonotype originates from a man between 40 and 70 years old with stage I squamous cell lung carcinoma. This specimen was peripheral blood, taken before any cancer treatment. V and J are TRBV2 and TRBJ2-7; no clear D. The CDR3 spells CASSGGFEQYF. The CDR3 DNA reads as TGTGCCAGCAGTGGGGGTTTCGAGCAGTACTTC.